This TCR beta chain originates from a study of cytomegalovirus exposure and HLA in healthy donors. Whole-study context: Out of 150 million to 200 million T cells, an earlier analysis found about 100 million unique TCR beta sequences in total.

As for this clone: Its antigen is not identified.

Study outcomes and limitations: Reports showed the classifier diagnosing cytomegalovirus status with high specificity and sensitivity. It emerged from a later analysis that several of the most significant clusters appeared to be linked to common viral pathogens.

60 Vbeta and 13 Jbeta primers were used in PCR. Clones were read by immunoSEQ multiplex PCR, and TCRdb kept only the in-frame ones, dropping some. This sample has roughly 97,000 clones; around 80% occur once, and the top ten carry under 5.5%. Donors consisted of healthy bone marrow donors. The CDR3 is 13 amino acids. The V end was cut by 5 bases, the J end by 4 bases, with 8 bases between. CDR1 and CDR2 (germline): MNHNS, SASEGT. The chain uses TRBV6-1 and TRBJ2-2; D call uncertain. The sequenced material came from PBMCs. The receptor comes from a man aged 40-49 years in good health and CMV-seropositive. The CDR3 reads CASSSLSTGELFF. Here the CDR3 DNA reads TGTGCCAGCAGTAGCTTGAGCACCGGGGAGCTGTTTTTT.